Below are 18 T cell receptor beta chains sequenced from a single sample in a study of blood T cell repertoires in COVID-19. The assay was immunoSEQ multiplex PCR, and TCRdb's table has in-frame clones only and misses some. The sample contains under 300,000 clones, approximately 89% of which appear only once. The specimen sequenced was PBMCs or T cells enriched from blood (not recorded which). These receptors came from a woman aged 40 to 50 who had been exposed to COVID-19.

The chain uses TRBV4-2 and TRBJ2-3; 12 bases align to TRBD2. Germline lookup yields CDR1 LGHNA and CDR2 YNFKEQ. The CDR3 covers 16 residues. J was trimmed by 6 bases and V by 0 bases; bases with no gene match: 4. DNA of the CDR3: TGTGCCAGCAGCCAAGAGCTAGCGGGGGGGCATGATACGCAGTATTTT. Translated: CASSQELAGGHDTQYF.

In regard to this clone: Compared with germline, one end of the junction differs, possibly owing to a read error. The CDR3 is CASTRGGTSTDTQYF. Written as DNA, the CDR3 is TGTGCCAGTACTCGGGGAGGGACTAGCACAGATACGCAGTATTTT. The chain is built from TRBV5-1 and TRBJ2-3; TRBD2 aligns across 7 bases. The germline V gene encodes CDR1 SGHRS and CDR2 YFSETQ. CDR3 length equals 15 residues.

The chain carries TRBV4-3 and TRBJ2-1; TRBD1 agrees at 11 bases. The CDR3 is made up of 16 amino acids. With 0 bases clipped from V and 3 bases from J, the junction kept 1 base outside the gene matches. CDR1 LGHNA and CDR2 YSLEER come from the germline V gene. For the CDR3, the DNA is TGCGCCAGCAGCCAAGATGGGACAGGGGGCTACAATGAGCAGTTCTTC. Its translation: CASSQDGTGGYNEQFF.

CDR3 sequence reads: CASSLTTDNTEAFF. The CDR3 nucleotides are TGTGCCAGCAGCTTGACGACAGATAACACTGAAGCTTTCTTT. The chain links TRBV7-9 to TRBJ1-1; weak D call: TRBD1 (5 bases). CDR3 size: 14 residues. The V and J ends lost 3 bases and 2 bases respectively, with 10 bases between them. The germline V gene has CDR1 SEHNR and CDR2 FQNEAQ (reference sequence). The entire variable domain, with the rest obtained from reference TRBV7-9 and TRBJ1-1, is as follows: DTGVSQNPRHKITKRGQNVTFRCDPISEHNRLYWYRQTLGQGPEFLTYFQNEAQLEKSRLLSDRFSAERPKGSFSTLEIQRTEQGDSAMYLCASSLTTDNTEAFFGQGTRLTVV.

The chain recombines TRBV12-5 with TRBJ1-2; D may be TRBD1 (5 bases). Germline V gene lookup returns CDR1 LGHNT and CDR2 FRNRAP. Trimming took off 1 base at V and 3 bases at J, with 12 bases between the two ends. This CDR3 has 15 amino acids. CDR3 region: CASGLAGGADYGYTF. CDR3 sequence (DNA): TGTGCTAGTGGTTTGGCCGGCGGGGCCGACTATGGCTACACCTTC.

V usage is TRBV25-1 and J usage is TRBJ1-2, with D possibly being TRBD1 (5 bases). Germline values: CDR1 MGHDK, CDR2 SYGVNS. This CDR3 contains 15 residues. V was shortened by 6 bases and J by 4 bases, with 18 bases between the two germline ends. CDR3 bases: TGTGCCAGCAGCGGGGGGGGGACGCGCGGCTATGGCTACACCTTC. Protein sequence: CASSGGGTRGYGYTF.

The rearrangement links TRBV27 to TRBJ1-5; possible D gene TRBD1, 5 bases. The CDR3 has 14 amino acids. V was clipped by 3 bases and J by 6 bases, with 12 bases between them. Germline assignment: CDR1 MNHEY and CDR2 SMNVEV (reference sequence). The CDR3 DNA reads TGTGCCAGCAGTTTCATAGGGGTCGGTCAGCCCCAGCATTTT. Encoded protein: CASSFIGVGQPQHF.

This clone has only a few counts. The chain couples TRBV7-9 to TRBJ1-1, with D uncertain. CDR3 length: 15 residues. Trimming stripped 5 bases from V and 0 bases from J, with 13 bases between. The germline gives CDR1 SEHNR, CDR2 FQNEAQ (reference sequence). CDR3 residues: CASSPTTAVNTEAFF. The DNA of the CDR3 is TGTGCCAGCAGCCCCACCACTGCGGTGAACACTGAAGCTTTCTTT.

This clone is a singleton in its sample. The V and J genes are TRBV27 and TRBJ1-1; 7 bases map to TRBD1. The CDR3 consists of 14 residues. V shed 5 bases and J 1 base; nucleotides not matched to a gene: 4. The germline gives CDR1 MNHEY, CDR2 SMNVEV (reference sequence). CDR3 DNA sequence: TGTGCCAGCAGTGACAGGGTGGGGAACACTGAAGCTTTCTTT. Translating gives CASSDRVGNTEAFF.

The chain carries TRBV6-5 and TRBJ1-1; TRBD1 matches at 7 bases. CDR3 length: 13 residues. From germline, CDR1 is MNHEY and CDR2 SVGAGI. J was trimmed by 5 bases and V by 7 bases; bases with no gene match: 7. For the CDR3, the DNA is TGTGCCAGCACCACAGGGGAGGTTACTGAAGCTTTCTTT. Protein: CASTTGEVTEAFF.

The V and J genes are TRBV7-2 and TRBJ1-2, with 7 bases that match TRBD1. The CDR3 covers 13 residues. Germline V gene lookup returns CDR1 SGHTA and CDR2 FQGNSA. With V trimmed by 5 bases and J by 6 bases, 6 bases remained unmatched. The CDR3 protein is CASSQTQGNGYTF. CDR3 coding DNA: TGTGCCAGCAGCCAAACACAGGGGAATGGCTACACCTTC.

The chain couples TRBV7-2 to TRBJ1-6; D possibly corresponds to TRBD1 (6 bases). The length of the CDR3 is 15 residues. Germline CDR1 SGHTA, CDR2 FQGNSA. V lost 1 base and J lost 7, with 11 bases in between. The CDR3 reads CASSLEGDPNSPLHF. The CDR3 DNA follows: TGTGCCAGCAGCTTAGAGGGGGATCCAAATTCACCCCTCCACTTT.

V gene TRBV5-4 combines with J gene TRBJ1-2, with a weak D call TRBD1 (6 bases). CDR3 size: 16 residues. Per the germline V gene, CDR1 is SGHNT and CDR2 is YYREEE (reference sequence). With 0 bases removed from V and 3 bases from J, the gap between germline ends came to 15 bases. CDR3 coding DNA: TGTGCCAGCAGCTTGGCCGGAGGGGGAGGGGACTATGGCTACACCTTC. This codes for CASSLAGGGGDYGYTF.

The V gene is TRBV28, the J gene TRBJ1-2; 11 bases agree with TRBD1. This CDR3 is built from 15 residues. The germline V gene encodes CDR1 MDHEN and CDR2 SYDVKM. The V gene end was trimmed by 1 base and the J gene end by 6 bases; junction bases not matched to a gene: 4. CDR3 in amino acids: CASSLSWDRGDGYTF. The CDR3 bases are TGTGCCAGCAGTTTATCGTGGGACAGGGGGGATGGCTACACCTTC.

The V and J genes are TRBV5-4 and TRBJ1-6, with TRBD1 matching over 9 bases. Germline-derived CDR1 and CDR2 are SGHNT and YYREEE (reference sequence). The CDR3 is 15 residues long. Germline trimming cut 4 bases from V and 3 bases from J; bases unmatched to any gene: 2. Here the CDR3 DNA reads TGTGCCAGCAGCCCGGACAGGGGCTATAATTCACCCCTCCACTTT. Its protein is CASSPDRGYNSPLHF.

V gene TRBV7-2 combines with J gene TRBJ1-2, with D uncertain. The V end lost 7 bases, the J end lost 2 bases, and 14 bases lay between the germline ends. The CDR3 loop spans 14 amino acids. CDR1 is SGHTA and CDR2 is FQGNSA in the germline V gene. The CDR3 loop reads CASTRGAENYGYTF. The CDR3 region has the DNA TGTGCCAGCACCCGGGGAGCCGAAAACTATGGCTACACCTTC.

J is TRBJ1-1 and V is TRBV28; 7 nucleotides match TRBD1. There are 14 residues in the CDR3. Germline CDR1 and CDR2: MDHEN and SYDVKM. J lost 3 bases, V lost 4 bases, and 5 bases had no gene match. Here the CDR3 reads CASSSWDSDTEAFF. For the CDR3, the DNA is TGTGCCAGCAGTTCCTGGGACAGCGACACTGAAGCTTTCTTT.

The rearrangement links TRBV2 to TRBJ2-7; a possible D gene is TRBD1 (5 bases). The ends were cut back, 7 bases at V and 4 bases at J, with 17 bases in the middle. Germline V gives CDR1 SNHLY, CDR2 FYNNEI. The CDR3 has 14 amino acids. The CDR3: CASNGGQLGYEQYV. DNA of the CDR3: TGTGCCAGCAACGGCGGACAATTAGGATACGAGCAGTACGTC.